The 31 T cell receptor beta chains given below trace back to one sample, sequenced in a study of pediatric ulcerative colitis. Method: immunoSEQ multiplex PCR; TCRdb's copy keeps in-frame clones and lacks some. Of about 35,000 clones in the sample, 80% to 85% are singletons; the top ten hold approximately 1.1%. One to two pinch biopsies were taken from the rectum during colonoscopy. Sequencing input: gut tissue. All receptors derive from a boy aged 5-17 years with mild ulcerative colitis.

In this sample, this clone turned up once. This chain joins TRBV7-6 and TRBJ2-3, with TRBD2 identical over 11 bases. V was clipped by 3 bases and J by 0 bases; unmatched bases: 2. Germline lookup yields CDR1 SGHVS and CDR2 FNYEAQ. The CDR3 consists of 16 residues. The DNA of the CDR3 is TGTGCCAGCAGCTTTAGCGGGGGGGGAAGCACAGATACGCAGTATTTT. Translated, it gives CASSFSGGGSTDTQYF.

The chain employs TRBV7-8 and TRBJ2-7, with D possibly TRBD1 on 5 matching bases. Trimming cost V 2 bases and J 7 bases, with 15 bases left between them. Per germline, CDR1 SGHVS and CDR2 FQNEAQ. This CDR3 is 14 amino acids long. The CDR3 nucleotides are TGTGCCAGCAGCTTAAGTAGCCAGGGTCAAGAGCAGTACTTC. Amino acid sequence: CASSLSSQGQEQYF.

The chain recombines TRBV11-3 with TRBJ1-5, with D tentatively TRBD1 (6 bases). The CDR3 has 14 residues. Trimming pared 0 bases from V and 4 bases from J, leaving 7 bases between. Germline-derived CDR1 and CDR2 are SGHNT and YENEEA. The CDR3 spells CASSLDGQNQPQHF. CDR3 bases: TGTGCCAGCAGCTTAGACGGACAGAATCAGCCCCAGCATTTT. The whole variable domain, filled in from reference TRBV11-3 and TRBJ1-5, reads EAGVVQSPRYKIIEKKQPVAFWCNPISGHNTLYWYLQNLGQGPELLIRYENEEAVDDSQLPKDRFSAERLKGVDSTLKIQPAELGDSAVYLCASSLDGQNQPQHFGDGTRLSIL.

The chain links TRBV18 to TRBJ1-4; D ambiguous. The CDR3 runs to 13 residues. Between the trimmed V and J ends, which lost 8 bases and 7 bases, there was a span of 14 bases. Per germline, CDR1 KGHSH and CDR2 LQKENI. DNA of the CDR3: TGTGCCAGCCTCCGGACGAAGGGTGAAAAACTGTTTTTT. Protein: CASLRTKGEKLFF.

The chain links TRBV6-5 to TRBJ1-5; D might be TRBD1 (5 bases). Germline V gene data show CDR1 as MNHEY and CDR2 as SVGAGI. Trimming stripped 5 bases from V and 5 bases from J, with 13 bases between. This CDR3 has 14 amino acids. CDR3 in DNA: TGTGCCAGCAGTAAGACAAGGGGCGATCAGCCCCAGCATTTT. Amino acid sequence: CASSKTRGDQPQHF.

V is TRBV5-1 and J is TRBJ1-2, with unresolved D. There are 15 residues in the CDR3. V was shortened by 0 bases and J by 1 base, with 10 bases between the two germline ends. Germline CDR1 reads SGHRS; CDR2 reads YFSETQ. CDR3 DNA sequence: TGCGCCAGCAGCTTGGTTCCCAGCCTTAACTATGGCTACACCTTC. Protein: CASSLVPSLNYGYTF. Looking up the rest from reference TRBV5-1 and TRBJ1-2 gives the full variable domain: KAGVTQTPRYLIKTRGQQVTLSCSPISGHRSVSWYQQTPGQGLQFLFEYFSETQRNKGNFPGRFSGRQFSNSRSEMNVSTLELGDSALYLCASSLVPSLNYGYTFGSGTRLTVV.

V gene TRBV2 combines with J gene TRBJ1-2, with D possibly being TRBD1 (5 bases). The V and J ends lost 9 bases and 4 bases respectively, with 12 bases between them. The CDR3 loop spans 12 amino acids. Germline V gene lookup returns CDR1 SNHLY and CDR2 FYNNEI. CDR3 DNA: TGTGCCAGTCAGGGACTGACCTATGGCTACACCTTC. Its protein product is CASQGLTYGYTF. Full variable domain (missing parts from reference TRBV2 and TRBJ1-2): EPEVTQTPSHQVTQMGQEVILRCVPISNHLYFYWYRQILGQKVEFLVSFYNNEISEKSEIFDDQFSVERPDGSNFTLKIRSTKLEDSAMYFCASQGLTYGYTFGSGTRLTVV.

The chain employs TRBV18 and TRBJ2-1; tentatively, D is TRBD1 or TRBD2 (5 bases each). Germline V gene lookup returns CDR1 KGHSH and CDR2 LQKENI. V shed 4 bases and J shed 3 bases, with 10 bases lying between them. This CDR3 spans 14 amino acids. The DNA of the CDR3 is TGTGCCAGCTCACTGGGACCGAGCTACAATGAGCAGTTCTTC. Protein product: CASSLGPSYNEQFF.

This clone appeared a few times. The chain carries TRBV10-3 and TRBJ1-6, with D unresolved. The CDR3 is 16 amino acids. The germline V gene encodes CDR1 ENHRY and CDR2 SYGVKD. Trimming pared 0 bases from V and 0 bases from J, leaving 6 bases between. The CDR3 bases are TGTGCCATCAGTGAGTCGGGGAGCTCCTATAATTCACCCCTCCACTTT. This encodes CAISESGSSYNSPLHF.

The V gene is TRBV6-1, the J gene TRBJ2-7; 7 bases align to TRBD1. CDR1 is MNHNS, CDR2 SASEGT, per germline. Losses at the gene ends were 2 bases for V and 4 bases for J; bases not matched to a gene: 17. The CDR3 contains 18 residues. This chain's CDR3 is CASSEYSGMTGNPYEQYF. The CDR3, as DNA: TGTGCCAGCAGTGAATATTCGGGGATGACAGGGAACCCATACGAGCAGTACTTC.

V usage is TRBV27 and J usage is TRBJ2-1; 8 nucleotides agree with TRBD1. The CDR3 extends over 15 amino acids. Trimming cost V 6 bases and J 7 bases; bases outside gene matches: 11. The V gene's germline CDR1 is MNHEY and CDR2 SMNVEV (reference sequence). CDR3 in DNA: TGTGCCAGCAGGATTCTAGGGACAGGAGAGAATGAGCAGTTCTTC. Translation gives CASRILGTGENEQFF.

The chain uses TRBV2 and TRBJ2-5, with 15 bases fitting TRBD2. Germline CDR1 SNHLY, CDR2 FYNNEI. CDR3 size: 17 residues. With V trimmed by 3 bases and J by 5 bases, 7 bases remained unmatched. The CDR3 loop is CASSDLRGLAGGETQYF. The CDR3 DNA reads TGTGCCAGCAGTGACCTCCGCGGACTAGCGGGGGGGGAGACCCAGTACTTC.

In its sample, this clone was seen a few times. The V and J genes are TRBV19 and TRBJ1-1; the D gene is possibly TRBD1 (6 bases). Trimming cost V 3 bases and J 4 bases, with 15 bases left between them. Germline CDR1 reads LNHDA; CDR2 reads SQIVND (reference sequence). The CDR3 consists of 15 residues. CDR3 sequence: CASSIGRGLGTEAFF. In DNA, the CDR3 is TGTGCCAGTAGTATCGGCAGGGGCCTGGGCACTGAAGCTTTCTTT.

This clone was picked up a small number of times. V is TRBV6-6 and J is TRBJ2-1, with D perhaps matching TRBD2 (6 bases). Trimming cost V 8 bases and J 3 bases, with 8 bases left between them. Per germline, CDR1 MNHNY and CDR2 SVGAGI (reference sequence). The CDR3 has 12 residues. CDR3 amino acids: CASGGNYNEQFF. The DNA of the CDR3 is TGTGCCAGCGGAGGGAACTACAATGAGCAGTTCTTC.

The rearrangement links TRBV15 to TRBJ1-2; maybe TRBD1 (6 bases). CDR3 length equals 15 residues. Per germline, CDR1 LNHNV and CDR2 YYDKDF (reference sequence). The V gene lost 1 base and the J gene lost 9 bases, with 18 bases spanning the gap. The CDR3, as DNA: TGTGCCACCAGCAGAGTGAGGTGGCAGGGGATTAGCTACACCTTC. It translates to CATSRVRWQGISYTF.

The CDR3 reads CASSPQSTILGYGYTF. Written as DNA, the CDR3 is TGTGCCAGCAGTCCTCAGTCCACCATCCTCGGCTATGGCTACACCTTC. This chain joins TRBV27 and TRBJ1-2; unclear D gene. The germline gives CDR1 MNHEY, CDR2 SMNVEV (reference sequence). CDR3 length: 16 amino acids. Trimming removed 5 bases from V and 4 bases from J, with 20 bases in between.

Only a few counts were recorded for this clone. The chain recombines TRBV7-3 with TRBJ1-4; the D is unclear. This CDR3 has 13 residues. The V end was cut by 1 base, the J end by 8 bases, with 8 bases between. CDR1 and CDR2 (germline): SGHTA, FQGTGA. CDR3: CASSLNPGEKLFF. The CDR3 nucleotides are TGTGCCAGCAGCTTAAATCCCGGGGAAAAACTGTTTTTT.

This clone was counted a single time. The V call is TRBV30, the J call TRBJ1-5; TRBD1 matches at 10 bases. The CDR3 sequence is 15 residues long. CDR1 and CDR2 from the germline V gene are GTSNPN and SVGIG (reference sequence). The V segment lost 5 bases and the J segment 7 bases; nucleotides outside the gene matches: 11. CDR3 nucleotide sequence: TGTGCCTGGGGTCCGGGACAGGGGCCCAGGCAGCCCCAGCATTTT. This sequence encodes CAWGPGQGPRQPQHF.

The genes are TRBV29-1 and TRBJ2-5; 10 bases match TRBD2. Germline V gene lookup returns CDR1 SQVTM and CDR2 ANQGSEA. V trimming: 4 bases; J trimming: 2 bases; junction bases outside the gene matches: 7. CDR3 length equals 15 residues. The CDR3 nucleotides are TGCAGCGTTGTAGGACTAGCGGAAACACAAGAGACCCAGTACTTC. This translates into CSVVGLAETQETQYF.

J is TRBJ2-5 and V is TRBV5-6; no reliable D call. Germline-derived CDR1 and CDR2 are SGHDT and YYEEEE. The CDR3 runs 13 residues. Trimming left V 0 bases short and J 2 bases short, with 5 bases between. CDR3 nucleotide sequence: TGTGCCAGCAGCTTGGGCCCTCAAGAGACCCAGTACTTC. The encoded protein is CASSLGPQETQYF.

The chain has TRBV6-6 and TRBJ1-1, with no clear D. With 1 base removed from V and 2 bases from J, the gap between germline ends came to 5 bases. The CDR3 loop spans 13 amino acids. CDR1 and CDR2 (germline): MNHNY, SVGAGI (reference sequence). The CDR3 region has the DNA TGTGCCAGCAGTTACTTGGTTAACACTGAAGCTTTCTTT. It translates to CASSYLVNTEAFF.

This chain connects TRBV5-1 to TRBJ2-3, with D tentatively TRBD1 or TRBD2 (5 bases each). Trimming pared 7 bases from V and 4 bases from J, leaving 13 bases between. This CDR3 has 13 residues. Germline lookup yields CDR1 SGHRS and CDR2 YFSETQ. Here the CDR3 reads CASRGDNADTQYF. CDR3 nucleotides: TGCGCCAGCCGAGGGGATAACGCAGATACGCAGTATTTT. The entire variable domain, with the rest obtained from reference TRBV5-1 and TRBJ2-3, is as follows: KAGVTQTPRYLIKTRGQQVTLSCSPISGHRSVSWYQQTPGQGLQFLFEYFSETQRNKGNFPGRFSGRQFSNSRSEMNVSTLELGDSALYLCASRGDNADTQYFGPGTRLTVL.

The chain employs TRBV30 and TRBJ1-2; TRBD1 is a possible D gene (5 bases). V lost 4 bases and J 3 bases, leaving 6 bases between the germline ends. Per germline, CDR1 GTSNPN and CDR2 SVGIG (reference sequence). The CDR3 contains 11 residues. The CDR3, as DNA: TGTGCCTGGAACAGGCACTATGGCTACACCTTC. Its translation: CAWNRHYGYTF.

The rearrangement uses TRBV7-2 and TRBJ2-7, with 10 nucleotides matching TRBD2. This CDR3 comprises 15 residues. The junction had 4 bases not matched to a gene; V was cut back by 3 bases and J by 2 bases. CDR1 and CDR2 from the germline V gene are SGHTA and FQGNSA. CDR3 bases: TGTGCCAGCAGCTTCGAGCGGGGGGGACCCTACGAGCAGTACTTC. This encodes CASSFERGGPYEQYF.

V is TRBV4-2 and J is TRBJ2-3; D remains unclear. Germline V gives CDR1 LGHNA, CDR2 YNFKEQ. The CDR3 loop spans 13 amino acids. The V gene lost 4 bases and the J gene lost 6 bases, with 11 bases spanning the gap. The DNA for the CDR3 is TGTGCCAGCAGCCGTGCTCCTGGGGATACGCAGTATTTT. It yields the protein CASSRAPGDTQYF.

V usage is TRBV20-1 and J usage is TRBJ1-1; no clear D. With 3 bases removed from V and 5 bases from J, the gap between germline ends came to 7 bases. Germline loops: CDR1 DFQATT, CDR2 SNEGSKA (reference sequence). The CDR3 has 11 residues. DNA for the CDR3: TGCAGTGCTAGCGTAGTAACTGAAGCTTTCTTT. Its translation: CSASVVTEAFF.

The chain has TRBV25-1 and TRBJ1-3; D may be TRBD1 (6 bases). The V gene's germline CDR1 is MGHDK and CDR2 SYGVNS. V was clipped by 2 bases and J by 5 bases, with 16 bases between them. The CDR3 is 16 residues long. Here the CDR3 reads CASSEPPTDRRNTIYF. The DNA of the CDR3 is TGTGCCAGCAGTGAACCGCCCACGGACAGAAGAAACACCATATATTTT.

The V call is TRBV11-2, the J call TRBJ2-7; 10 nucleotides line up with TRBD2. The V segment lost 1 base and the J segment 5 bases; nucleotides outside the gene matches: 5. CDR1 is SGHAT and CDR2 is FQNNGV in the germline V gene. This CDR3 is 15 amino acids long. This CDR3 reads CASSLGSSGGHEQYF. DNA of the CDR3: TGTGCCAGCAGCTTAGGGTCTAGCGGGGGCCACGAGCAGTACTTC. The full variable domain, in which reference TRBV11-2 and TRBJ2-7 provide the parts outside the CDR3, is EAGVAQSPRYKIIEKRQSVAFWCNPISGHATLYWYQQILGQGPKLLIQFQNNGVVDDSQLPKDRFSAERLKGVDSTLKIQPAKLEDSAVYLCASSLGSSGGHEQYFGPGTRLTVT.

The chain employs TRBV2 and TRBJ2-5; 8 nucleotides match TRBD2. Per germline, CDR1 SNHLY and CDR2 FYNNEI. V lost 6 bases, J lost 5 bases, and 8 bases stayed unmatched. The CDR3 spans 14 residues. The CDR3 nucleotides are TGTGCCAGCAGCCGGGGGGGTGGCGGGGAGACCCAGTACTTC. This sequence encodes CASSRGGGGETQYF. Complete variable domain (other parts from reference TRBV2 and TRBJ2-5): EPEVTQTPSHQVTQMGQEVILRCVPISNHLYFYWYRQILGQKVEFLVSFYNNEISEKSEIFDDQFSVERPDGSNFTLKIRSTKLEDSAMYFCASSRGGGGETQYFGPGTRLLVL.

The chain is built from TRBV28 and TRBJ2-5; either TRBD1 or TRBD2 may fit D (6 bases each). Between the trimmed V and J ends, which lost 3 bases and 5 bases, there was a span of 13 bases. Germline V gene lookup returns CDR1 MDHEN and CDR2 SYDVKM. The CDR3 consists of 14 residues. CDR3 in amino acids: CASSFGGPGETQYF. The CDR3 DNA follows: TGTGCCAGCAGTTTCGGGGGCCCTGGGGAGACCCAGTACTTC.

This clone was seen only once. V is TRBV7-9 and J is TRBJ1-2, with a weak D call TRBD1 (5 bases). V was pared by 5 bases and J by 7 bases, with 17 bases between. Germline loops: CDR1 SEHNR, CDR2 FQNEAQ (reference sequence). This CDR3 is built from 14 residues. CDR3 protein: CASSPGGGGIGYTF. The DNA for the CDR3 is TGTGCCAGCAGCCCAGGTGGGGGTGGTATTGGCTACACCTTC.